The clone carrying this TCR beta chain was detected only a few times. The data were obtained in a study of human T cells and chemical hapten exposure. TCRdb independently ran MiXCR on the RACE reads; one entry per CDR3 protein. The data show 300,000 to 400,000 distinct CDR3 sequences, around 5.5% seen once. Time point described: pre-sensitization, week 0. Treatment: therapeutic diphenylcyclopropenone sensitization with weekly scalp DPC. The germline V gene has CDR1 SNHLY and CDR2 FYNNEI. Between the trimmed V and J ends, which lost 9 bases and 6 bases, there was a span of 14 bases. The CDR3 spans 13 residues.

The rearrangement joins TRBV2 to TRBJ2-2, with D perhaps TRBD2 (5 bases). Source: whole blood, taken in connection with sensitization to the hapten diphenylcyclopropenone (DPC). This clonotype was sampled from a woman aged 50 to 65 with alopecia areata. Some clones in this sample may be carry-over from other donors' samples. The CDR3 loop is CASWIDSAGELFF. CDR3 nucleotides: TGTGCCAGTTGGATCGATAGCGCCGGGGAGCTGTTTTTT.